This T cell receptor beta chain was recorded in a study of CD8 T cells in Susac syndrome. Study-level background: The Susac syndrome patients were therapy-naive, on corticosteroids, or on intravenous immunoglobulin alone at blood draw. Study-level points and caveats: The total CD8+ repertoires yielded around 15 Susac-specific public clones and the CD8+ TEMRA repertoires yielded a few.

Concerning this clonotype: The antigen remains unidentified.

TEMRA cells were FACS-enriched, with CD8+ and CD4+ T cells isolated negatively. The authors reverse transcribed about 0.5 to 1 ug RNA with random hexamers. The method of amplification for TCR beta CDR3 was immunoSEQ multiplex PCR, covering 54 Vbeta and 13 Jbeta. One entry per CDR3 protein results from TCRdb running MiXCR on the immunoSEQ multiplex PCR reads. Of about 130,000 distinct CDR3 sequences in the sample, 85% to 95% were seen once. Germline CDR1 is KGHSH and CDR2 is LQKENI. V was clipped by 6 bases and J by 2 bases; unmatched bases: 11. This CDR3 has 16 amino acids. This receptor was identified in a human donor with Susac syndrome. Sequenced sample: CD8+ T cells from PBMCs. The chain is built from TRBV18 and TRBJ2-7; 9 bases match TRBD2. The CDR3 reads CASSDGLASTAYEQYF. In DNA, the CDR3 is TGTGCCAGCTCGGACGGACTAGCGTCTACAGCCTACGAGCAGTACTTC.